The 20 T cell receptor beta chains reported below all come from one sample, sequenced in a study of shared clonotypes between healthy human individuals. TCRdb's copy holds only in-frame clones and misses some; the assay was immunoSEQ multiplex PCR. This table has about 2.4 million clones, roughly 93% appearing once. The sequencing sample was made of naive CD4+ T cells from PBMCs. Subset here: CD45RA+ positively selected. These receptors were collected from a man between 18 and 29 years old in good health. Some clones in this sample may be carry-over from other donors' samples.

The rearrangement uses TRBV7-3 and TRBJ2-1, with 9 positions matching TRBD1. The germline V gene encodes CDR1 SGHTA and CDR2 FQGTGA. The V segment lost 5 bases and the J segment 4 bases; nucleotides outside the gene matches: 9. This CDR3 region has 16 residues. CDR3 region: CASSPRPGQGYNEQFF. Here the CDR3 DNA reads TGTGCCAGCAGCCCTCGTCCCGGACAGGGGTACAATGAGCAGTTCTTC. The entire variable domain, with the rest obtained from reference TRBV7-3 and TRBJ2-1, is as follows: GAGVSQTPSNKVTEKGKYVELRCDPISGHTALYWYRQSLGQGPEFLIYFQGTGAADDSGLPNDRFFAVRPEGSVSTLKIQRTERGDSAVYLCASSPRPGQGYNEQFFGPGTRLTVL.

The gene calls are TRBV5-6 and TRBJ2-1, with 15 bases identical to TRBD2. Germline V CDR1 and CDR2: SGHDT, YYEEEE. This CDR3 has 17 residues. Germline trimming cut 2 bases from V and 4 bases from J; bases unmatched to any gene: 4. CDR3 loop: CASSFDGLAGGYNEQFF. DNA for the CDR3: TGTGCCAGCAGCTTTGATGGACTAGCGGGAGGGTACAATGAGCAGTTCTTC.

This clone was seen once. Different DNA sequences within this sample yield the same CDR3. The chain joins TRBV7-2 to TRBJ1-2; D is undetermined. The ends were cut back, 1 base at V and 1 base at J, with 7 bases in the middle. Per the germline V gene, CDR1 is SGHTA and CDR2 is FQGNSA. The CDR3 has 14 amino acids. The CDR3 here is CASSLGLFNYGYTF. Written as DNA, the CDR3 is TGTGCCAGCAGCTTAGGTCTTTTTAACTATGGCTACACCTTC.

Concerning this clone itself: The sample contains more than one DNA sequence encoding this CDR3. The rearrangement joins TRBV20-1 to TRBJ1-2; perhaps TRBD1 as D (5 bases). This CDR3 region has 11 residues. In germline, CDR1 is DFQATT, CDR2 SNEGSKA (reference sequence). The germline V and J ends were trimmed by 3 bases and 6 bases, with 8 bases remaining between them. The CDR3 loop is CSARGRDGYTF. In DNA form, the CDR3 reads TGCAGTGCTAGGGGCAGGGATGGCTACACCTTC.

J is TRBJ1-1 and V is TRBV4-2; maybe TRBD1 (6 bases). V lost 3 bases and J 3 bases, leaving 14 bases between the germline ends. The CDR3 contains 15 residues. Germline V lookup: CDR1 LGHNA, CDR2 YNFKEQ. As DNA, the CDR3 is TGTGCCAGCAGCCAGCCAGGGGATACCTACACTGAAGCTTTCTTT. The encoded protein is CASSQPGDTYTEAFF.

The V gene is TRBV6-6, the J gene TRBJ1-2; maybe TRBD1 (5 bases). This CDR3 has 14 residues. Germline CDR1 MNHNY, CDR2 SVGAGI (reference sequence). With 4 bases removed from V and 3 bases from J, the gap between germline ends came to 12 bases. CDR3 in amino acids: CASSSRMTDYGYTF. The CDR3 DNA follows: TGTGCCAGCAGTTCTAGGATGACAGACTATGGCTACACCTTC.

V is TRBV5-1 and J is TRBJ2-1; TRBD2 agrees at 10 bases. V lost 0 bases, J lost 0 bases, and 18 bases stayed unmatched. This CDR3 comprises 22 residues. The germline gives CDR1 SGHRS, CDR2 YFSETQ. This chain's CDR3 is CASSLVWRDRSGRGSSYNEQFF. The CDR3 DNA follows: TGCGCCAGCAGCTTGGTCTGGAGGGATCGGAGCGGGAGGGGAAGCTCCTACAATGAGCAGTTCTTC. The variable domain in full, completed from reference TRBV5-1 and TRBJ2-1, reads KAGVTQTPRYLIKTRGQQVTLSCSPISGHRSVSWYQQTPGQGLQFLFEYFSETQRNKGNFPGRFSGRQFSNSRSEMNVSTLELGDSALYLCASSLVWRDRSGRGSSYNEQFFGPGTRLTVL.

Regarding this clone: This same CDR3 is encoded by further DNA sequences in the sample. The V call is TRBV5-6, the J call TRBJ2-5; 9 bases fit TRBD1. V trimming: 0 bases; J trimming: 4 bases; junction bases outside the gene matches: 1. There are 14 residues in the CDR3. Germline lookup yields CDR1 SGHDT and CDR2 YYEEEE. The CDR3: CASSLDRGPETQYF. The CDR3 coding sequence is TGTGCCAGCAGCTTGGACAGGGGGCCAGAGACCCAGTACTTC.

This clone was recorded only once. The V gene is TRBV6-6, the J gene TRBJ1-5; 9 nucleotides align to TRBD1. Germline V gene sequence: CDR1 MNHNY, CDR2 SVGAGI (reference sequence). CDR3 size: 15 residues. The J segment lost 5 bases and the V segment lost 6 bases, leaving 8 bases of the junction unmatched. This chain's CDR3 is CASSQGQGWDQPQHF. The CDR3 nucleotides are TGTGCCAGCAGCCAGGGACAGGGATGGGATCAGCCCCAGCATTTT.

DNA for the CDR3: TGTGCCAGCAGGCCCCGCCTACGATCCTACGAGCAGTACTTC. This gives the protein CASRPRLRSYEQYF. V usage is TRBV28 and J usage is TRBJ2-7, with D unclear. The CDR3 spans 14 residues. V lost 6 bases and J 1 base, leaving 13 bases between the germline ends. The germline V gene has CDR1 MDHEN and CDR2 SYDVKM.

This rearrangement joins TRBV9 to TRBJ2-1, with 12 bases aligning to TRBD2. V was clipped by 5 bases and J by 2 bases; unmatched bases: 2. In germline, CDR1 is SGDLS, CDR2 YYNGEE. The CDR3 has 15 amino acids. CDR3: CASSWTSGTYNEQFF. Here the CDR3 DNA reads TGTGCCAGCAGTTGGACTAGCGGGACCTACAATGAGCAGTTCTTC.

This clone was counted a single time. The CDR3 loop is CAWSVKGGEVEEAFF. DNA for the CDR3: TGTGCCTGGAGTGTAAAAGGGGGCGAAGTGGAGGAAGCTTTCTTT. This chain joins TRBV30 and TRBJ1-1, with TRBD1 matching 7 bases. The CDR3 length is 15 residues. The germline CDR1 and CDR2 sequences are GTSNPN and SVGIG (reference sequence). V lost 0 bases and J lost 8; bases outside the gene matches: 12.

The genes are TRBV6-1 and TRBJ1-1; 7 positions match TRBD1. The V gene end was trimmed by 5 bases and the J gene end by 0 bases; junction bases not matched to a gene: 3. Germline V gene data show CDR1 as MNHNS and CDR2 as SASEGT. This CDR3 is built from 14 residues. CDR3 DNA sequence: TGTGCCAGCAGTCAGGGGGTTATGAACACTGAAGCTTTCTTT. Translated, it gives CASSQGVMNTEAFF.

The chain is built from TRBV18 and TRBJ1-3; D possibly corresponds to TRBD1 (5 bases). This CDR3 contains 13 residues. Germline CDR1 reads KGHSH; CDR2 reads LQKENI. Trimming cost V 5 bases and J 4 bases, with 9 bases left between them. The CDR3 nucleotides read TGTGCCAGCTCAGAGGGGACCGGAAACACCATATATTTT. Translating it yields CASSEGTGNTIYF.

J is TRBJ2-1 and V is TRBV6-1; 12 bases match TRBD2. Germline V gene data show CDR1 as MNHNS and CDR2 as SASEGT. Trimming cost V 0 bases and J 7 bases; bases outside gene matches: 4. This CDR3 contains 16 residues. CDR3 bases: TGTGCCAGCAGTGAAGCGCCCGGACTAGCGGGGAATGAGCAGTTCTTC. It specifies CASSEAPGLAGNEQFF.

The J gene is TRBJ1-1, the V gene TRBV7-2; no definite D call. The CDR3 consists of 15 residues. Trimming removed 1 base from V and 1 base from J, with 10 bases in between. Germline assignment: CDR1 SGHTA and CDR2 FQGNSA. CDR3 coding DNA: TGTGCCAGCAGCTTAGTTGCAGGAGGGAACACTGAAGCTTTCTTT. Translating gives CASSLVAGGNTEAFF.

The J gene is TRBJ1-1, the V gene TRBV28, with TRBD1 as a possible D gene (5 bases). V dropped 4 bases and J dropped 1 base, with 13 bases sitting between them. Per the germline V gene, CDR1 is MDHEN and CDR2 is SYDVKM. The CDR3 runs 15 residues. CDR3 DNA sequence: TGTGCCAGCAGTTCGGGGGGATGGTCGAACACTGAAGCTTTCTTT. This codes for CASSSGGWSNTEAFF.

This clone was seen a single time. The chain carries TRBV5-1 and TRBJ2-5; possibly TRBD1 for D (5 bases). CDR1 is SGHRS, CDR2 YFSETQ, per germline. This CDR3 spans 16 amino acids. V was trimmed by 0 bases and J by 1 base, leaving 13 bases between them. CDR3 nucleotides: TGCGCCAGCAGCTTGGGGCGAAGGGGAAGCCAAGAGACCCAGTACTTC. It codes for CASSLGRRGSQETQYF. Together with reference TRBV5-1 and TRBJ2-5, the CDR3 gives the full variable domain: KAGVTQTPRYLIKTRGQQVTLSCSPISGHRSVSWYQQTPGQGLQFLFEYFSETQRNKGNFPGRFSGRQFSNSRSEMNVSTLELGDSALYLCASSLGRRGSQETQYFGPGTRLLVL.

This chain connects TRBV5-6 to TRBJ2-1; D could derive from TRBD1 or TRBD2 (5 bases each). The germline V gene has CDR1 SGHDT and CDR2 YYEEEE. The CDR3 has 13 amino acids. V gave up 2 bases and J gave up 9 bases, with 12 bases separating them. The CDR3 bases are TGTGCCAGCAGCTTAATACGGGGCAGTGAGCAGTTCTTC. Encoded protein: CASSLIRGSEQFF. Full variable domain (remainder filled in from reference TRBV5-6 and TRBJ2-1): DAGVTQSPTHLIKTRGQQVTLRCSPKSGHDTVSWYQQALGQGPQFIFQYYEEEERQRGNFPDRFSGHQFPNYSSELNVNALLLGDSALYLCASSLIRGSEQFFGPGTRLTVL.

The genes are TRBV27 and TRBJ2-3; 11 bases match TRBD2. V gave up 6 bases and J gave up 7 bases; unmatched junction bases: 15. The CDR3 is 17 residues long. The V gene's germline CDR1 is MNHEY and CDR2 SMNVEV (reference sequence). Here the CDR3 reads CASSQTPGLAALHTQYF. CDR3 in DNA: TGTGCCAGCAGCCAAACTCCGGGACTAGCGGCTTTGCATACGCAGTATTTT.